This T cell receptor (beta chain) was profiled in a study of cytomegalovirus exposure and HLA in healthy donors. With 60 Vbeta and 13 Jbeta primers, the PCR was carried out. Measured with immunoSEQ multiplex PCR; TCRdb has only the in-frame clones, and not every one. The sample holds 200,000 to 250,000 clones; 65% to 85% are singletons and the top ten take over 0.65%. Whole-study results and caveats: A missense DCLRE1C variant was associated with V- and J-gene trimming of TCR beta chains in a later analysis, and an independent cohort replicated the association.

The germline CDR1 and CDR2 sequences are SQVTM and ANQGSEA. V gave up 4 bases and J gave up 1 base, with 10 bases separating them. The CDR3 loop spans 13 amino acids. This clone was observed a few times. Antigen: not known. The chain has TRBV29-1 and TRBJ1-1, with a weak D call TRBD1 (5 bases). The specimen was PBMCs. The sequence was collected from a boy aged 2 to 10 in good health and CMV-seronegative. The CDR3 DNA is TGCAGCGTTGTATCTGGACAGAACACTGAAGCTTTCTTT. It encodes CSVVSGQNTEAFF.